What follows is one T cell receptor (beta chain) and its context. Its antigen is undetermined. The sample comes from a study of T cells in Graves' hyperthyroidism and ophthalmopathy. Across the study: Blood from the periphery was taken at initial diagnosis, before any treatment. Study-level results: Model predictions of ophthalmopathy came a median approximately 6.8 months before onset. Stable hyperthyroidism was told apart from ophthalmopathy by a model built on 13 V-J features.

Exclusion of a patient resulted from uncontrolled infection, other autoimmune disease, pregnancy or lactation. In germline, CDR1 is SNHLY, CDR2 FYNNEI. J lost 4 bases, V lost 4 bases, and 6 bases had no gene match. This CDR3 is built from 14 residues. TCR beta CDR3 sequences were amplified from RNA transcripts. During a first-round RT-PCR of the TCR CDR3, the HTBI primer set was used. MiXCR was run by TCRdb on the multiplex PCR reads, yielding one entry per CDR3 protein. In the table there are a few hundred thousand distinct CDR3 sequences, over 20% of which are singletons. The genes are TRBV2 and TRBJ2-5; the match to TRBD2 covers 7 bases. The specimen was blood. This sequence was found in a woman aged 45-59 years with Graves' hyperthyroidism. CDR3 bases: TGTGCCAGCAGTGGGACTAGATCGGGAGAGACCCAGTACTTC. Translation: CASSGTRSGETQYF. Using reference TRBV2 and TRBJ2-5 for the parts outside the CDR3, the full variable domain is EPEVTQTPSHQVTQMGQEVILRCVPISNHLYFYWYRQILGQKVEFLVSFYNNEISEKSEIFDDQFSVERPDGSNFTLKIRSTKLEDSAMYFCASSGTRSGETQYFGPGTRLLVL.